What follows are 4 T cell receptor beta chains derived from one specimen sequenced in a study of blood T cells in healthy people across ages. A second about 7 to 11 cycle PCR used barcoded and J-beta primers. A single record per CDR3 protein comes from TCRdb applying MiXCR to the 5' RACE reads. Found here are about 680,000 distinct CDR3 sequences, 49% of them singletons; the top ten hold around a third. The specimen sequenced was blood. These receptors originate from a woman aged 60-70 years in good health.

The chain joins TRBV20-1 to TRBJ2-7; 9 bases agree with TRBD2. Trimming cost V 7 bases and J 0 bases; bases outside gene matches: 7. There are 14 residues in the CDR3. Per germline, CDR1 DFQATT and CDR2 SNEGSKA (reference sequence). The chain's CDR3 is CSVIAGAFSYEQYF. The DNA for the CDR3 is TGCAGTGTCATAGCGGGAGCGTTCTCCTACGAGCAGTACTTC.

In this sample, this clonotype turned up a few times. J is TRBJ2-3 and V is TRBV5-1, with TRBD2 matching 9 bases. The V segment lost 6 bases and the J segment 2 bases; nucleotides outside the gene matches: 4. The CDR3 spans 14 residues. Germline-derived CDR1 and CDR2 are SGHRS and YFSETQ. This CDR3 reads CASNPSGVTDTQYF. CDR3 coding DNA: TGCGCCAGCAATCCTAGCGGGGTCACAGATACGCAGTATTTT.

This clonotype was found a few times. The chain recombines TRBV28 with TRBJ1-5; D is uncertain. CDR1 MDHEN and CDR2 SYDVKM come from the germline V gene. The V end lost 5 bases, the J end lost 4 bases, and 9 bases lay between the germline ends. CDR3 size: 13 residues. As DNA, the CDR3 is TGTGCCAGCAGTGTAGACGGAAATCAGCCCCAGCATTTT. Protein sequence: CASSVDGNQPQHF.

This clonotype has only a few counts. The CDR3 bases are TGTGCCAGCAGTGGGCCCGGGGGTCCATTTGAAGGCTACACCTTC. Translating it yields CASSGPGGPFEGYTF. The chain couples TRBV25-1 to TRBJ1-2; a possible D gene is TRBD1 (5 bases). The germline V gene has CDR1 MGHDK and CDR2 SYGVNS. The CDR3 loop spans 15 amino acids. With 4 bases removed from V and 8 bases from J, the gap between germline ends came to 20 bases.